This T cell receptor beta chain was recorded in a study of beta chain features in type 1 diabetes. Overall study findings and caveats: A PCR bias possibly favoring shorter templates would apply equally to patients and controls. Shorter TCRB CDR3s, moderately but significantly so, marked every one of the four CD4+ subsets in Type 1 diabetes patients.

V lost 3 bases and J 4 bases, leaving 13 bases between the germline ends. The CDR3 covers 15 residues. Germline CDR1 LNHNV, CDR2 YYDKDF (reference sequence). Sorting of CD4+ naive, central memory, regulatory and stem cell-like memory cells was performed via CD45RO/CCR7/CD25/CD127/CD95/CD27. Expressed TCRB transcripts were sequenced, since all the RNA that had been isolated was reverse transcribed. Here immunoSEQ multiplex PCR was the method, and the copy in TCRdb shows in-frame clones only, minus some. The sample carries 680,000 or so clones, around 15% recorded once. This clone occurred a few times. Antigen: not known.

The chain has TRBV15 and TRBJ2-1, with D possibly matching TRBD2 (6 bases). Material: naive CD4+ T cells from blood. The source of this sequence is a man between 18 and 35 years old with type 1 diabetes. This chain's CDR3 is CATSRMGDLYNEQFF. The CDR3 DNA reads TGTGCCACCAGCAGGATGGGGGACTTATACAATGAGCAGTTCTTC.